This TCR beta chain was recorded in a study of tumor-infiltrating lymphocytes in localized non-small cell lung cancer. Study outcomes and limitations: Higher tumor T cell infiltration than in uninvolved lung was supported by TCRbeta sequencing. TCR sequencing covered a subset of patients with enough tissue. IM1 and IM2 tumors showed no difference in T-cell fraction.

As regards this clone: No antigen is known for it.

Germline V CDR1 and CDR2: SQVTM, ANQGSEA. Trimming removed 4 bases from V and 2 bases from J, with 8 bases in between. The length of the CDR3 is 12 residues. Assay: immunoSEQ multiplex PCR; the TCRdb copy retains only in-frame clones and omits some. The sample records under 9,500 clones, roughly four fifths being singletons. The clonotype comes from a human donor with non-small cell lung cancer. Source material: uninvolved lung tissue not adjacent to the tumor. V usage is TRBV29-1 and J usage is TRBJ1-2, with D hard to call. The CDR3 nucleotides read TGCAGCGTTGTGGGCGGGAACTATGGCTACACCTTC. Translating gives CSVVGGNYGYTF. Full variable domain (outside the CDR3, taken from reference TRBV29-1 and TRBJ1-2): SAVISQKPSRDICQRGTSLTIQCQVDSQVTMMFWYRQQPGQSLTLIATANQGSEATYESGFVIDKFPISRPNLTFSTLTVSNMSPEDSSIYLCSVVGGNYGYTFGSGTRLTVV.